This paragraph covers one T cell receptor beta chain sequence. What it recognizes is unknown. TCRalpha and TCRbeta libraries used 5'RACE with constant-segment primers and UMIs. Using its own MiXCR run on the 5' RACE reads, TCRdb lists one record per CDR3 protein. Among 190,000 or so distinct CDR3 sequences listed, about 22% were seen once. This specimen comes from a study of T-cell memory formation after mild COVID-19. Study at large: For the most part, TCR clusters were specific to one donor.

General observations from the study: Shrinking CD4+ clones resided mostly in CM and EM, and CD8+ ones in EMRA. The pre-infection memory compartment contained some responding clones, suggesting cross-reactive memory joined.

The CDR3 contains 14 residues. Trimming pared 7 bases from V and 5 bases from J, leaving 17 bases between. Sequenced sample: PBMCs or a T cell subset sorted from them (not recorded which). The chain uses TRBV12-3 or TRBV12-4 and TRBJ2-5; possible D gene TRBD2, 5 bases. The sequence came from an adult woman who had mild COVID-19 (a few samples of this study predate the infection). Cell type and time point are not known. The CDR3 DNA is TGTGCCAGCACCCAGGCCGGGTCGGGGGAGACCCAGTACTTC. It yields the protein CASTQAGSGETQYF.